The next 9 T cell receptor beta chains were all read from a single sample in a study of T cell repertoires in cytomegalovirus infection. MiXCR was run by TCRdb on the reads, yielding one entry per CDR3 protein. Of approximately 490,000 distinct CDR3 sequences listed, approximately 10% are singletons. Source material: PBMCs. The receptors stem from a human donor in good health (CMV status not recorded). Some clones in this sample may be carry-over from other donors' samples.

The chain has TRBV15 and TRBJ1-3, with D tentatively TRBD1 (5 bases). CDR3 length: 14 amino acids. Deletions cut 0 bases from V and 2 bases from J, with 5 bases between. The germline gives CDR1 LNHNV, CDR2 YYDKDF (reference sequence). DNA of the CDR3: TGTGCCACCAGCAGAGACAGGGCTGGAAACACCATATATTTT. It codes for CATSRDRAGNTIYF.

This clonotype was seen many times. V usage is TRBV6-5 and J usage is TRBJ2-3; D is unclear. Trimming left V 2 bases short and J 3 bases short, with 9 bases between. The CDR3 has 14 amino acids. Germline loops: CDR1 MNHEY, CDR2 SVGAGI. CDR3 residues: CASSYESATDTQYF. CDR3 DNA sequence: TGTGCCAGCAGTTACGAGTCAGCGACAGATACGCAGTATTTT.

This clonotype was seen repeatedly, ten times or more. This sequence joins TRBV12-3 or TRBV12-4 and TRBJ1-3, with D perhaps TRBD1 (5 bases). The CDR3 is 16 amino acids. V was clipped by 7 bases and J by 0 bases, with 16 bases between them. CDR3 protein: CASTLGGVYSGNTIYF. The CDR3 DNA reads as TGTGCCAGCACTCTGGGGGGGGTGTACTCTGGAAACACCATATATTTT.

The table lists this clonotype with a few counts. The CDR3 loop is CASRKTGGWTEAFF. The CDR3 DNA reads as TGTGCCAGCAGAAAGACAGGGGGCTGGACTGAAGCTTTCTTT. The V and J genes are TRBV27 and TRBJ1-1, with 10 nucleotides matching TRBD1. The J segment lost 5 bases and the V segment lost 6 bases, leaving 6 bases of the junction unmatched. Germline CDR1 MNHEY, CDR2 SMNVEV (reference sequence). CDR3 size: 14 residues.

In its sample, this clonotype was seen many times. The chain combines TRBV5-1 with TRBJ2-1, with 13 bases fitting TRBD2. Trimming removed 4 bases from V and 6 bases from J; junction bases left unmatched: 13. Germline assignment: CDR1 SGHRS and CDR2 YFSETQ. This CDR3 contains 18 residues. CDR3: CASSPGRTSGRWGNEQFF. DNA of the CDR3: TGCGCCAGCAGCCCCGGTAGGACTAGCGGGAGATGGGGCAATGAGCAGTTCTTC.

The chain employs TRBV24-1 and TRBJ1-1, with a possible D match to TRBD1 (5 bases). The CDR3 is 12 amino acids. V gave up 4 bases and J gave up 7 bases, with 9 bases separating them. Per germline, CDR1 KGHDR and CDR2 SFDVKD. This CDR3 reads CATSDYGGEAFF. The DNA for the CDR3 is TGTGCCACCAGTGACTATGGGGGTGAAGCTTTCTTT.

In its sample, this clonotype was seen many times. The V and J genes are TRBV6-1 and TRBJ2-7; D gene unclear. CDR3 length: 13 amino acids. V lost 1 base to trimming and J lost 3 bases, with 7 bases between them. Germline lookup yields CDR1 MNHNS and CDR2 SASEGT. In DNA, the CDR3 is TGTGCCAGCAGTGAAGGTAGTGACTACGAGCAGTACTTC. Its translation is CASSEGSDYEQYF.

In its sample, this clonotype was seen a few times. The J gene is TRBJ2-7, the V gene TRBV9, with 10 bases that match TRBD2. Unmatched junction bases numbered 5, after V lost 3 bases and J lost 2 bases. From germline, CDR1 is SGDLS and CDR2 YYNGEE. There are 15 residues in the CDR3. The CDR3 DNA reads TGTGCCAGCAGCGCCGGGACTAGCGACACCTACGAGCAGTACTTC. It is translated as CASSAGTSDTYEQYF.

The table lists this clonotype with a few counts. The rearrangement links TRBV18 to TRBJ1-4; 7 nucleotides match TRBD1. The CDR3 totals 15 residues. Germline V CDR1 and CDR2: KGHSH, LQKENI. V lost 1 base and J lost 8; bases outside the gene matches: 7. The CDR3 is CASSPRSQGGEKLFF. The CDR3 coding sequence is TGTGCCAGCTCACCACGATCCCAGGGGGGAGAAAAACTGTTTTTT.